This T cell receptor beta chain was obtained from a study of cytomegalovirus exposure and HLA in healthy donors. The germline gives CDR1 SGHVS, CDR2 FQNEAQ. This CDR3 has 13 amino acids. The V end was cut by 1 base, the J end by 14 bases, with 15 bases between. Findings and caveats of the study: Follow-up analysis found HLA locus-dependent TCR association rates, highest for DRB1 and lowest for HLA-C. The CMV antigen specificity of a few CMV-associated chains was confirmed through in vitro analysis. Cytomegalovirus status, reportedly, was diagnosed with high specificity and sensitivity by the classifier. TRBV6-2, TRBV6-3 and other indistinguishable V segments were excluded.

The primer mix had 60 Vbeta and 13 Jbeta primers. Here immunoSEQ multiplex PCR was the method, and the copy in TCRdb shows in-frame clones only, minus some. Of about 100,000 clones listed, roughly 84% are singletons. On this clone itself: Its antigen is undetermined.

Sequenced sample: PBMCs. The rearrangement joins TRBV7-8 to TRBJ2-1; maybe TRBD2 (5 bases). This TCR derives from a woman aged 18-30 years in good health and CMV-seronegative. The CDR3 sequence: CASSLVLDSWEFF. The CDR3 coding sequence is TGTGCCAGCAGCTTAGTGCTGGACTCCTGGGAGTTCTTC.